A single sample is the source of the 2 T cell receptor beta chains below, sequenced in a study of CD8+ T cells in alopecia areata. Extracted from the samples, RNA was reverse transcribed into cDNA to serve as the sequencing template. TCRdb keeps only in-frame clones here, not all; method: immunoSEQ multiplex PCR. Of over 150,000 clones listed, 50% to 65% are singletons. As to treatment: oral pan-JAK inhibitor, 5-10 mg twice daily. This sample comprised CD4+ T cells sorted from blood, obtained at week 24, from a patient treated with tofacitinib. The receptors were gathered from a human donor with alopecia areata.

This CDR3 is CASSQEGAGAVGNTIYF. The CDR3 DNA sequence: TGTGCCAGCAGCCAAGAAGGGGCGGGGGCCGTGGGAAACACCATATATTTT. The rearrangement links TRBV4-2 to TRBJ1-3; possible D gene TRBD1, 6 bases. Per the germline V gene, CDR1 is LGHNA and CDR2 is YNFKEQ. The CDR3 has 17 residues. The V and J ends lost 0 bases and 4 bases respectively, with 16 bases between them.

Here the CDR3 reads CSASGGGDYEQYF. The CDR3 nucleotides read TGCAGCGCCTCTGGAGGGGGGGACTACGAGCAGTACTTC. The chain carries TRBV29-1 and TRBJ2-7; D perhaps matches TRBD2 (7 bases). Germline V gives CDR1 SQVTM, CDR2 ANQGSEA. With 7 bases removed from V and 3 bases from J, the gap between germline ends came to 16 bases. This CDR3 contains 13 residues.